The sequence of this TCR beta chain was determined in a study of T-cell memory formation after mild COVID-19. Trimming shortened V by 2 bases and J by 9 bases, and 5 bases separated the two germline ends. The germline V gene encodes CDR1 MNHEY and CDR2 SVGEGT. The CDR3 contains 11 residues. One entry per CDR3 protein, called by TCRdb with MiXCR from the 5' RACE reads. The data hold 380,000 or so distinct CDR3 sequences, with roughly an eighth observed a single time. The chain has TRBV6-2 or TRBV6-3 and TRBJ1-5; D unclear. The sample consisted of PBMCs or a T cell subset sorted from them (not recorded which). This TCR was recovered from a man in his late teens or twenties who had mild COVID-19 (a few samples of this study predate the infection). Cell type and time point are not known. CDR3 sequence reads: CASSYPGPQHF. CDR3 coding DNA: TGTGCCAGCAGTTACCCGGGGCCCCAGCATTTT.